This T cell receptor (beta chain) emerged from a study of blood T cell repertoires in COVID-19. CDR1 is SGHDT and CDR2 is YYEEEE in the germline V gene. The CDR3 has 13 residues. V shed 1 base and J shed 3 bases, with 7 bases lying between them. Clones were sequenced by immunoSEQ multiplex PCR, and TCRdb holds only the in-frame ones, with some missing. The sample carries a few hundred thousand clones, around 89% recorded once. The sample holds one count of this clone. This TCR derives from a woman aged 18-29 years who had recovered from COVID-19. The V call is TRBV5-6, the J call TRBJ1-2, with a weak D call TRBD1 (5 bases). Sequenced: PBMCs or T cells enriched from blood (not recorded which). The chain's CDR3 is CASSLPGHYGYTF. In nucleotides, the CDR3 is TGTGCCAGCAGCTTGCCAGGGCACTATGGCTACACCTTC.